These T cell receptor beta chains were read from a single sample in a study of T cell responses to AZD1222 COVID-19 vaccine. This table comes from immunoSEQ multiplex PCR, and its TCRdb copy is limited to in-frame clones, with some not included. The table lists some 83,000 clones, about 84% of them singletons. Sequenced here: peripheral blood, sampled on day 0 of AZD1222 vaccination. Receptors originate from an adult in good health. Both conserved end residues are part of each CDR3. A D gene is named only where the DNA matches it firmly. Clone size is not always given. Where it is, it says once, few, many or a class for expanded clones.

>NA|TRBJ2-7|TRBV7-9|TRBD2
TGTGCCAGCCTGGGGGGGGTGTCCTACGAGCAGTACTTC
CASLGGVSYEQYF
>once|TRBJ1-6|TRBV2|NA
TGTGCCTCCTCCGCGGATTCTTGGTCACCCCTCCACTTT
CASSADSWSPLHF
>NA|TRBJ1-1|TRBV6-5|NA
TGTGCCATCTTTCGAGGGCGGACCCCTGAAGCTTTCTTT
CAIFRGRTPEAFF
>few|TRBJ2-3|TRBV9|TRBD1
TGTGCCAGCAGCGGGACAGGGTCTTTCCCCACAGATACGCAGTATTTT
CASSGTGSFPTDTQYF
>few|TRBJ2-5|TRBV28|NA
TGTGCCAGCAGCCTAGGGGCCCAAGAGACCCAGTACTTC
CASSLGAQETQYF
>NA|TRBJ2-7|TRBV5-1|NA
TGCGCCAGCAGCTTGGCCGGCCCCGGCTTGAGCGAGCAGTACTTC
CASSLAGPGLSEQYF
>NA|TRBJ2-5|TRBV5-1|NA
TGCGCCAGCACCGTCAGTACAGGAGGTGGACAAGAGACCCAGTACTTC
CASTVSTGGGQETQYF
>once|TRBJ2-7|TRBV6-2/TRBV6-3|TRBD2
TGTGCCAGCAGTGATAGCGGGAAAAGCCCCTACGAGCAGTACTTC
CASSDSGKSPYEQYF
>NA|TRBJ1-1|TRBV7-8|NA
TGTGCCAGCAGCTTCAGGGACTCGAACACTGAAGCTTTCTTT
CASSFRDSNTEAFF
>NA|TRBJ1-1|TRBV12-3/TRBV12-4|NA
TGTGCCAGCAGGCAAGCCCTTGGAGCTTTCTTT
CASRQALGAFF
>NA|TRBJ1-2|TRBV2|NA
TGTGCCAGCAGTTCCTTCACTCCAAACTATGGCTACACCTTC
CASSSFTPNYGYTF